This T cell receptor (beta chain) was profiled in a study of response to subunit inactivated influenza vaccine. General observations from the study: The authors offered the suggestion that each seasonal influenza vaccination recruits few new T cells.

This clonotype was picked up a small number of times. Antigen unknown. Germline CDR1 and CDR2: LGHNA and YSLEER. CDR3 length: 13 residues. Trimming shortened V by 0 bases and J by 14 bases, and 13 bases separated the two germline ends. Each CDR3 protein gets one entry after TCRdb re-called the RT-PCR reads with MiXCR. The profile shows 700,000 to 900,000 distinct CDR3 sequences, 21% of them singletons. The V gene is TRBV4-3, the J gene TRBJ1-4; D remains unclear. The sequence was collected from a man aged 45-65 years who received an inactivated influenza vaccine. The sample here was PBMCs from blood, taken 4 to 6 days after vaccination. Here the CDR3 DNA reads TGCGCCAGCAGCCAAGATAGGCGCCAACATCTGTTTTTT. Residues: CASSQDRRQHLFF.